This T cell receptor beta chain is from a study of beta chain features in type 1 diabetes. This clone has a handful of counts. Its antigen remains unidentified. Naive, central memory, regulatory and stem cell-like memory cells within the CD4+ compartment were sorted using CD45RO/CCR7/CD25/CD127/CD95/CD27. Over 95% purity was reached by all sorted populations. The study's findings and limits: Type 1 diabetes patients had fewer VDJ junction insertions and more deletions. Any HLA effect on TCRB rearrangement was left unresolved by small sub-analyses.

CDR3 length equals 16 residues. Germline assignment: CDR1 SGHNT and CDR2 YYREEE (reference sequence). The V end was cut by 5 bases, the J end by 0 bases, with 15 bases between. What was sequenced were expressed TCRB transcripts, since all of the isolated RNA had been reverse transcribed. The table came from immunoSEQ multiplex PCR; TCRdb's copy has only in-frame clones and leaves some out. Of about 320,000 clones in the sample, around 15% were seen once. The TCR was taken from a man aged 25 to 40 in good health. The sample was central memory CD4+ T cells from blood. The chain couples TRBV5-4 to TRBJ2-1; TRBD1 is a possible D gene (6 bases). DNA of the CDR3: TGTGCCAGCAGGCAGGGTCAGGACAGCTCCTACAATGAGCAGTTCTTC. It yields the protein CASRQGQDSSYNEQFF.